This T cell receptor (beta chain) was identified during a study of cytomegalovirus exposure and HLA in healthy donors. About the research overall: About 200 million T cells yielded more than 95 million unique TCR beta sequences, as an earlier analysis found. In terms of ancestry, the Caucasian-associated cluster contained 75% to 85% of the approximately 400 genotyped donors.

PCR amplification relied on 60 Vbeta primers (plus 13 Jbeta primers). The repertoire was sequenced with immunoSEQ multiplex PCR; TCRdb's copy has only in-frame clones and lacks some. The data contain 100,000 to 150,000 clones, over 70% of them singletons. CDR3 size: 18 residues. As to this clone: Its antigen is unknown.

Broader study findings: Presence/absence analyses assumed roughly uniform sequencing depth across donors.

The sequencing sample was made of PBMCs. V usage is TRBV21-1 and J usage is TRBJ2-4; the table's TRBD2 call for D was not verified on the DNA. TRBV21-1 is noted as a pseudogene. The source of this sequence is a female donor in good health and CMV-seronegative. DNA for the CDR3: TGTGCCAGCAGCAAAGCGCGTAATAACGGTAGGACTATAAACATTCAGTACTTC. It codes for CASSKARNNGRTINIQYF.